A single sample gave rise to the 31 T cell receptor beta chains below, sequenced in a study of CD8 T cells in ankylosing spondylitis. TCRdb re-analysed the 5' RACE reads in MiXCR, keeping a single row per CDR3 protein. The sample lists 200,000 to 250,000 distinct CDR3 sequences, about 30% occurring once. The specimen was blood, either unsorted or a sorted T cell fraction (not recorded which). Every receptor here comes from a male donor with ankylosing spondylitis or in good health (not recorded which).

The CDR3 reads CASGPAGFWQYF. The CDR3 DNA follows: TGTGCCAGCGGCCCCGCGGGGTTTTGGCAGTACTTC. V usage is TRBV27 and J usage is TRBJ2-7; weak D call: TRBD2 (6 bases). V was cut by 8 bases and J by 9 bases, with 17 bases left in between. The CDR3 sequence is 12 residues long. Germline lookup yields CDR1 MNHEY and CDR2 SMNVEV (reference sequence).

This clonotype was observed a handful of times. The V and J genes are TRBV20-1 and TRBJ2-5; D is unclear. This CDR3 contains 12 residues. Germline CDR1 and CDR2: DFQATT and SNEGSKA (reference sequence). The germline V and J ends were trimmed by 3 bases and 2 bases, with 7 bases remaining between them. CDR3 in amino acids: CSASRLQETQYF. CDR3 DNA sequence: TGCAGTGCTAGTCGTCTACAAGAGACCCAGTACTTC.

This clonotype turned up a few times. This rearrangement joins TRBV29-1 to TRBJ1-1, with a possible D match to TRBD1 (6 bases). Trimming cost V 6 bases and J 0 bases, with 20 bases left between them. The germline gives CDR1 SQVTM, CDR2 ANQGSEA. The CDR3 has 16 amino acids. CDR3 sequence reads: CSVVGGGPRLNTEAFF. CDR3 coding DNA: TGCAGCGTCGTTGGGGGGGGGCCTCGACTGAACACTGAAGCTTTCTTT.

On this clonotype itself: It is unclear where the CDR3 begins or ends on the DNA, so no DNA is shown, and the CDR3 is as TCRdb lists it. The genes are TRBV27 and TRBJ1-2. Termini included, the CDR3 measures 14 amino acids. Germline V gives CDR1 MNHEY, CDR2 SMNVEV (reference sequence). CDR3 residues: CASSSSTVNYGYTF.

The chain is built from TRBV29-1 and TRBJ2-2, with D possibly TRBD1 on 5 matching bases. Germline CDR1 reads SQVTM; CDR2 reads ANQGSEA. The CDR3 is 14 amino acids. Trimming removed 3 bases from V and 3 bases from J, with 11 bases in between. CDR3 protein: CSVESGAHTGELFF. The DNA of the CDR3 is TGCAGCGTTGAGTCTGGGGCCCACACCGGGGAGCTGTTTTTT.

The table lists this clonotype with a few counts. CDR3 nucleotides: TGCAGTGCTAGAGCCTCGGGGGGGGTCGCAAGGGGCAATCAGCCCCAGCATTTT. It codes for CSARASGGVARGNQPQHF. The chain recombines TRBV20-1 with TRBJ1-5; the D gene is possibly TRBD1 (5 bases). Deletions cut 1 base from V and 2 bases from J, with 21 bases between. The CDR3 has 18 amino acids. The germline V gene has CDR1 DFQATT and CDR2 SNEGSKA (reference sequence).

This chain connects TRBV3-1 to TRBJ2-7, with D uncertain. Trimming left V 3 bases short and J 6 bases short, with 15 bases between. CDR3 length: 14 residues. Germline V gene lookup returns CDR1 LGHDT and CDR2 YNNKEL (reference sequence). The CDR3 spells CASSHRQSPLEQYF. The CDR3 DNA is TGTGCCAGCAGCCATCGACAAAGCCCACTCGAGCAGTACTTC.

J is TRBJ2-7 and V is TRBV2; 7 bases align to TRBD1. V trimming: 8 bases; J trimming: 2 bases; junction bases outside the gene matches: 3. CDR1 and CDR2 from the germline V gene are SNHLY and FYNNEI. The CDR3 runs to 12 residues. CDR3 residues: CASGGQTYEQYF. CDR3 DNA: TGTGCCAGCGGGGGACAGACCTACGAGCAGTACTTC.

V and J are TRBV12-3 or TRBV12-4 and TRBJ2-3, with D hard to call. This CDR3 comprises 13 residues. The V end lost 0 bases, the J end lost 7 bases, and 8 bases lay between the germline ends. CDR3 in amino acids: CASSLAPRNTQYF. CDR3 coding DNA: TGTGCCAGCAGTTTAGCCCCCAGGAATACGCAGTATTTT.

The chain joins TRBV20-1 to TRBJ2-1, with TRBD1 matching 8 bases. After removal of 5 bases from V and 0 bases from J, the junction contained 9 bases not matched to a gene. CDR1 and CDR2 (germline): DFQATT, SNEGSKA (reference sequence). There are 16 residues in the CDR3. This chain's CDR3 is CSAPLFGQGSYNEQFF. CDR3 coding DNA: TGCAGTGCTCCCTTGTTCGGACAGGGCTCCTACAATGAGCAGTTCTTC.

The rearrangement links TRBV24-1 to TRBJ1-3; D not resolved. Germline values: CDR1 KGHDR, CDR2 SFDVKD. Trimming cost V 3 bases and J 2 bases, with 10 bases left between them. The length of the CDR3 is 15 residues. In DNA, the CDR3 is TGTGCCACCAGTGATAGTGCAGGCGCTGGAAACACCATATATTTT. Translated: CATSDSAGAGNTIYF.

The rearrangement joins TRBV20-1 to TRBJ2-3, with D unclear. The CDR3 sequence is 11 residues long. Germline CDR1 reads DFQATT; CDR2 reads SNEGSKA (reference sequence). Deletions cut 3 bases from V and 4 bases from J, with 5 bases between. The CDR3 bases are TGCAGTGCTAGTATATCAGATACGCAGTATTTT. This translates into CSASISDTQYF.

This rearrangement joins TRBV11-2 to TRBJ2-1, with unresolved D. The CDR3 extends over 13 amino acids. Trimming pared 3 bases from V and 6 bases from J, leaving 9 bases between. CDR1 SGHAT and CDR2 FQNNGV come from the germline V gene. CDR3 region: CASSFLGSNEQFF. DNA for the CDR3: TGTGCCAGCAGCTTCCTAGGTAGCAATGAGCAGTTCTTC.

The sample holds many counts of this clonotype. The chain employs TRBV12-3 or TRBV12-4 and TRBJ2-1; D is undetermined. Trimming stripped 6 bases from V and 5 bases from J, with 11 bases between. The CDR3 is made up of 13 amino acids. Here the CDR3 reads CASSTPENNEQFF. In DNA, the CDR3 is TGTGCCAGCAGCACCCCGGAGAACAATGAGCAGTTCTTC.

This clonotype was observed a handful of times. The chain couples TRBV20-1 to TRBJ1-2; tentatively, D is TRBD1 (5 bases). CDR1 and CDR2 from the germline V gene are DFQATT and SNEGSKA (reference sequence). The CDR3 loop spans 14 amino acids. The CDR3 DNA sequence: TGCCGGGTTGGGGCAGGGTCGTTAGACTATGGCTACACCTTC. Protein sequence: CRVGAGSLDYGYTF.

In this sample, this clonotype turned up a few times. V is TRBV12-3 or TRBV12-4 and J is TRBJ1-1; no clear D. V lost 1 base and J lost 1, with 13 bases in between. This CDR3 comprises 16 residues. CDR3: CASSLGPDARNTEAFF. CDR3 sequence (DNA): TGTGCCAGCAGTTTAGGGCCGGACGCAAGGAACACTGAAGCTTTCTTT.

The genes are TRBV4-2 and TRBJ2-3; 9 bases map to TRBD1. The ends lost 5 bases at V and 4 bases at J; junction bases unmatched: 25. The CDR3 is 21 residues long. Germline V lookup: CDR1 LGHNA, CDR2 YNFKEQ. The CDR3 loop reads CASSTRGGTGKGGIWSDTQYF. The CDR3 DNA is TGTGCCAGCAGCACTCGAGGGGGGACAGGGAAAGGGGGAATATGGTCAGATACGCAGTATTTT.

The chain links TRBV12-3 or TRBV12-4 to TRBJ2-1; weak D call: TRBD1 (5 bases). Trimming pared 8 bases from V and 15 bases from J, leaving 17 bases between. The CDR3 contains 11 residues. The CDR3: CASGTQGDRFF. The CDR3 DNA is TGTGCCAGCGGCACTCAGGGCGATCGGTTCTTC.

The chain carries TRBV5-1 and TRBJ2-1; no clear D. The CDR3 is 16 residues long. V lost 0 bases and J lost 3, with 13 bases in between. From germline, CDR1 is SGHRS and CDR2 YFSETQ. DNA of the CDR3: TGCGCCAGCAGCTTGGAACTTGCAAAAATCTACAATGAGCAGTTCTTC. Its translation: CASSLELAKIYNEQFF.

This clonotype was counted between two and nine times. The chain joins TRBV29-1 to TRBJ2-7, with D possibly being TRBD2 (6 bases). The CDR3 length is 14 residues. Germline V gene data show CDR1 as SQVTM and CDR2 as ANQGSEA. The germline V and J ends were trimmed by 5 bases and 2 bases, with 16 bases remaining between them. CDR3 in DNA: TGCAGCGTTTATGTGGTTCGCGGGACCTACGAGCAGTACTTC. Translation: CSVYVVRGTYEQYF.

The sample holds one count of this clonotype. The chain joins TRBV5-1 to TRBJ1-4; tentative D call: TRBD1 (5 bases). CDR1 is SGHRS and CDR2 is YFSETQ in the germline V gene. The CDR3 sequence is 15 residues long. V dropped 3 bases and J dropped 7 bases, with 16 bases sitting between them. CDR3: CASSSGERRPEKLFF. In DNA form, the CDR3 reads TGCGCCAGCAGCTCGGGGGAACGGCGCCCTGAAAAACTGTTTTTT.

At least ten counts were recorded for this clonotype. The CDR3 is CASGETGNSNQPQHF. As DNA, the CDR3 is TGTGCCAGCGGCGAGACAGGGAATAGCAATCAGCCCCAGCATTTT. The V gene is TRBV6-1, the J gene TRBJ1-5; 7 positions agree with TRBD1. The V segment lost 8 bases and the J segment 0 bases; nucleotides outside the gene matches: 7. There are 15 residues in the CDR3. The germline V gene encodes CDR1 MNHNS and CDR2 SASEGT.

The chain joins TRBV12-3 or TRBV12-4 to TRBJ1-1, with D uncertain. Trimming took 6 bases from V and 1 from J, leaving 12 bases between them. The CDR3 is made up of 14 amino acids. The CDR3: CASSWGFGNTEAFF. The CDR3 coding sequence is TGTGCCAGCAGCTGGGGTTTTGGGAACACTGAAGCTTTCTTT.

V usage is TRBV6-1 and J usage is TRBJ2-7; D is perhaps TRBD1 (6 bases). V shed 6 bases and J shed 3 bases, with 12 bases lying between them. The CDR3 is 13 residues long. Germline V lookup: CDR1 MNHNS, CDR2 SASEGT. CDR3 DNA: TGTGCCAGCAGAACCGGGACAAACTACGAGCAGTACTTC. It encodes CASRTGTNYEQYF.

In DNA, the CDR3 is TGCGCCAGCAGCTTGGAAGTGGCAGCGGATGGGGCAACTAATGAAAAACTGTTTTTT. Translation: CASSLEVAADGATNEKLFF. The rearrangement links TRBV5-1 to TRBJ1-4; D remains ambiguous. The CDR3 is 19 residues long. Germline assignment: CDR1 SGHRS and CDR2 YFSETQ. The V gene lost 0 bases and the J gene lost 0 bases, with 18 bases spanning the gap.

V is TRBV12-3 or TRBV12-4 and J is TRBJ1-6; D might be TRBD1 (5 bases). This CDR3 is built from 14 residues. Trimming shortened V by 2 bases and J by 7 bases, and 9 bases separated the two germline ends. This chain's CDR3 is CASSLSGTNSPLHF. In DNA form, the CDR3 reads TGTGCCAGCAGTTTAAGTGGGACCAATTCACCCCTCCACTTT.

This clonotype was detected a few times. The genes are TRBV5-1 and TRBJ2-7, with TRBD2 identical over 8 bases. Losses at the gene ends were 7 bases for V and 0 bases for J; bases not matched to a gene: 9. Per germline, CDR1 SGHRS and CDR2 YFSETQ. The CDR3 spans 15 residues. CDR3 DNA sequence: TGCGCCAGCCAACTTTCGAGCGGGAGCTCCTACGAGCAGTACTTC. Protein product: CASQLSSGSSYEQYF. The complete variable domain, with remaining parts taken from reference TRBV5-1 and TRBJ2-7, reads KAGVTQTPRYLIKTRGQQVTLSCSPISGHRSVSWYQQTPGQGLQFLFEYFSETQRNKGNFPGRFSGRQFSNSRSEMNVSTLELGDSALYLCASQLSSGSSYEQYFGPGTRLTVT.

This chain links TRBV7-9 with TRBJ2-3; 7 bases line up with TRBD2. With 5 bases clipped from V and 1 base from J, the junction kept 3 bases outside the gene matches. Germline V lookup: CDR1 SEHNR, CDR2 FQNEAQ (reference sequence). The CDR3 consists of 14 residues. CDR3 protein: CASSPTSRTDTQYF. CDR3 bases: TGTGCCAGCAGCCCGACTAGCCGCACAGATACGCAGTATTTT.

This clonotype occurred a few times. This rearrangement joins TRBV5-8 to TRBJ2-3; possibly TRBD1 or TRBD2 for D (5 bases each). Trimming pared 2 bases from V and 7 bases from J, leaving 20 bases between. This CDR3 contains 16 residues. Germline values: CDR1 SGHTS, CDR2 YDEGEE. The CDR3 nucleotides read TGTGCCAGCAGCTTCGAAGTCCAGAGGGGTAGATATACGCAGTATTTT. This gives the protein CASSFEVQRGRYTQYF. Full variable domain (remainder filled in from reference TRBV5-8 and TRBJ2-3): EAGVTQSPTHLIKTRGQQATLRCSPISGHTSVYWYQQALGLGLQFLLWYDEGEERNRGNFPPRFSGRQFPNYSSELNVNALELEDSALYLCASSFEVQRGRYTQYFGPGTRLTVL.

The chain is built from TRBV7-8 and TRBJ2-1, with D perhaps assigned TRBD1 or TRBD2 (6 bases each). Trimming cost V 3 bases and J 4 bases, with 10 bases left between them. In germline, CDR1 is SGHVS, CDR2 FQNEAQ. The CDR3 loop spans 14 amino acids. CDR3: CASSLRGRYNEQFF. CDR3 coding DNA: TGTGCCAGCAGCTTGAGGGGGAGGTACAATGAGCAGTTCTTC.

The J gene is TRBJ1-6, the V gene TRBV27; no clear D gene. The CDR3 runs to 13 residues. Germline CDR1 MNHEY, CDR2 SMNVEV (reference sequence). V was cut by 2 bases and J by 10 bases, with 9 bases left in between. CDR3 bases: TGTGCCAGCAGTTTAAGGGTGACCTCACCCCTCCACTTT. It encodes CASSLRVTSPLHF.